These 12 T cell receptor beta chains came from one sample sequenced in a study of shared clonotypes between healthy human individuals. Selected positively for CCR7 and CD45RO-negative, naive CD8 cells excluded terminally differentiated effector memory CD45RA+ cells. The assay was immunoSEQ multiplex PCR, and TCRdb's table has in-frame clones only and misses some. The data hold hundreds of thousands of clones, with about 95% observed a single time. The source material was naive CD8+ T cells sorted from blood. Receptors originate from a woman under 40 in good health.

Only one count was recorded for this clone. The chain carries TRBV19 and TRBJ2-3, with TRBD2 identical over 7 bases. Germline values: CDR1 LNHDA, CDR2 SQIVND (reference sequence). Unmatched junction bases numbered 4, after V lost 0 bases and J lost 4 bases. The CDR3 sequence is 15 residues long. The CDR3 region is CASSIDEREADTQYF. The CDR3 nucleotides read TGTGCCAGTAGTATAGATGAGCGGGAAGCAGATACGCAGTATTTT.

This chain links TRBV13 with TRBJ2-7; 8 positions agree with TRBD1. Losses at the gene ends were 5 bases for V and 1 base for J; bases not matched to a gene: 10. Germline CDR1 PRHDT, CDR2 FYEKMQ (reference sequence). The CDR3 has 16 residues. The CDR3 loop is CASSTRMGQESYEQYF. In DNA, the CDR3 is TGTGCCAGCAGCACCCGAATGGGACAGGAGTCCTACGAGCAGTACTTC.

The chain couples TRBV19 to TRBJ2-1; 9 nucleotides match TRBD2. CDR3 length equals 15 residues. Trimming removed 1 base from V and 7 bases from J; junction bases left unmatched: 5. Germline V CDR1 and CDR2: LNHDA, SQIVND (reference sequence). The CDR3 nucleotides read TGTGCCAGTAGTATAGTAGCGGGAGCAATGAATGAGCAGTTCTTC. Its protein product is CASSIVAGAMNEQFF.

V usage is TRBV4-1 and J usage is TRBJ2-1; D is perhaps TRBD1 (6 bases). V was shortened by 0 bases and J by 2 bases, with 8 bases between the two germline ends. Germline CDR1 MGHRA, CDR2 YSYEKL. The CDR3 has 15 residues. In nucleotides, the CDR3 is TGCGCCAGCAGCCAAGATTGGGACACCTACAATGAGCAGTTCTTC. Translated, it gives CASSQDWDTYNEQFF.

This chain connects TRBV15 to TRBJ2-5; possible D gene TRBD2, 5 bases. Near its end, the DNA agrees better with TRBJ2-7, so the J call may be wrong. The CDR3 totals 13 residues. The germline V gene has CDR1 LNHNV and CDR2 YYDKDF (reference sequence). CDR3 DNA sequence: TGTGCCACCAGCAGTGACGGGACCTACGAGCAGTACTTC. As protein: CATSSDGTYEQYF.

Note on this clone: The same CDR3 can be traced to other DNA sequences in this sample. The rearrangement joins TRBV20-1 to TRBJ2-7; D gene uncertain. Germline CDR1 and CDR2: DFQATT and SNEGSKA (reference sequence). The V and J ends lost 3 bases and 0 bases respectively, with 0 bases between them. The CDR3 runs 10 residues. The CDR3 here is CSASSYEQYF. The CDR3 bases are TGCAGTGCTAGCTCCTACGAGCAGTACTTC.

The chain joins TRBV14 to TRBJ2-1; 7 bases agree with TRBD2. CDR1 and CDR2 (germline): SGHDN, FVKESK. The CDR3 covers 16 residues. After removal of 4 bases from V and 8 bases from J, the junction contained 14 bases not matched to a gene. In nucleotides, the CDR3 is TGTGCCAGCAGCCCCTTTTTGGGAGGGCCGGAGGATGAGCAGTTCTTC. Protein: CASSPFLGGPEDEQFF.

CDR3 in amino acids: CATPRGWEPIYEQYF. The CDR3 DNA is TGTGCCACCCCGAGAGGCTGGGAGCCCATCTACGAGCAGTACTTC. The gene calls are TRBV25-1 and TRBJ2-7, with D perhaps matching TRBD2 (5 bases). CDR3 length equals 15 residues. Germline loops: CDR1 MGHDK, CDR2 SYGVNS. V was pared by 10 bases and J by 3 bases, with 22 bases between.

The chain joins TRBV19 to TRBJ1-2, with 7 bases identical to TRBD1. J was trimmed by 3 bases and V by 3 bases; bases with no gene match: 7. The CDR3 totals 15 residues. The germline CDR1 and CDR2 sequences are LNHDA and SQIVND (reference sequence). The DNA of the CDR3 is TGTGCCAGTAGTATGACCCCAGGGGGGGACTATGGCTACACCTTC. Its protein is CASSMTPGGDYGYTF.

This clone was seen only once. The CDR3 DNA reads as TGCAGCGTTGAAGATCCCGGACAGGCCTACGAGCAGTACTTC. Its translation: CSVEDPGQAYEQYF. The chain joins TRBV29-1 to TRBJ2-7; 7 bases are a match to TRBD1. Germline-derived CDR1 and CDR2 are SQVTM and ANQGSEA. Unmatched junction bases numbered 4, after V lost 0 bases and J lost 2 bases. This CDR3 has 14 residues.

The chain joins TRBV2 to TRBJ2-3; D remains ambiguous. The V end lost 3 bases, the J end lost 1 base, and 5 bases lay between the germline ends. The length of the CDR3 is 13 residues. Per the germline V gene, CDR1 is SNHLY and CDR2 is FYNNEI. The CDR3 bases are TGTGCCAGCAGTGATGGTGGCACAGATACGCAGTATTTT. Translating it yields CASSDGGTDTQYF.

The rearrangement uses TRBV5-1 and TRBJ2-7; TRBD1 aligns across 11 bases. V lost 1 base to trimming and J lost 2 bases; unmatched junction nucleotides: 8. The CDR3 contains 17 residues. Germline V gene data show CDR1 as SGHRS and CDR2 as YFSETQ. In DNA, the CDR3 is TGCGCCAGCAGCTTGCGTGGACAGGGGGCGAACCCCTACGAGCAGTACTTC. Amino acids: CASSLRGQGANPYEQYF.